This T cell receptor beta chain was captured by sequencing in a study of T cell responses to AZD1222 COVID-19 vaccine. Study outcomes and limitations: Reports say nearly half of spike-specific TCRs go after unmutated variant regions. Spike-specific TCR depth and breadth grew after two AZD1222 doses. The study identified only 6 or 7 AZD1222 recipients as seropositive at baseline.

The CDR3 totals 16 residues. Germline values: CDR1 LGHNA, CDR2 YNFKEQ. V was pared by 0 bases and J by 5 bases, with 16 bases between. Sequenced by immunoSEQ multiplex PCR; TCRdb stores in-frame clones only, minus some. This sample carries approximately 180,000 clones, 85% to 90% of them seen once, and the ten largest clones take approximately 4.2%. The table lists this clone with many counts. Its cognate antigen is unknown. This sample comprised peripheral blood, obtained 28 days after the second dose of the MenACWY control vaccine. The rearrangement links TRBV4-2 to TRBJ2-5; perhaps TRBD2 as D (6 bases). The clonotype originates from an adult who received the MenACWY meningococcal vaccine as a control. The CDR3 here is CASSQDQMGGEETQYF. CDR3 nucleotides: TGTGCCAGCAGCCAAGACCAAATGGGAGGTGAGGAGACCCAGTACTTC.